This T cell receptor beta chain is from a study of blood T cell repertoires in COVID-19. Whole-study context: Whether acute or convalescent, the COVID-19 samples came from the United States, Italy and Spain.

This clone was detected only a few times. Here immunoSEQ multiplex PCR was the method, and the copy in TCRdb shows in-frame clones only, minus some. The sample contains about 50,000 clones, approximately 80% of which appear only once. The sample taken for sequencing was peripheral blood. The origin of this receptor is a man aged 55 to 70 with acute or convalescent COVID-19.

The DNA of the CDR3 is TGCAGTGCTAGGGCAGGGTACGAGCAGTACTTC. Amino acids: CSARAGYEQYF. This chain links TRBV20-1 with TRBJ2-7; possible D gene TRBD1, 5 bases. The CDR3 extends over 11 amino acids. Per the germline V gene, CDR1 is DFQATT and CDR2 is SNEGSKA (reference sequence). V lost 3 bases and J lost 4, with 7 bases in between.